This T cell receptor (beta chain) was captured by sequencing in a study of blood T cell repertoires in COVID-19 (dated by TCRdb to between 2020 and 2021). In the study overall: Samples from collaborators originated in the United States, Italy and Spain and spanned both the acute and convalescent phases of COVID-19. Sample metadata almost always included a de-identified subject ID, COVID-19 status, age in years and sex. The repertoires were released in a freely available public database intended as a resource for research on the immune response to SARS-CoV-2. Deeply sampled blood TCRbeta repertoires from subjects exposed to, actively infected with, or recovered from COVID-19 were included in the dataset. Where available, HLA class I and class II types were taken from metadata supplied by the sample provider and were not determined by assay-based typing. The prospective study material was composed of cDNA or gDNA derived from T cells, B-cell-depleted T cells, or PBMCs. The samples were drawn from two sources: the first 160 participants of the ongoing ImmuneRACE study, and over 1,000 subjects contributed by 6 global collaborators. The investigation overall reported the following: The amount of clinical and demographic metadata varied by source and participant and was provided uncurated.

TCRbeta CDR3 regions were amplified from genomic DNA by means of the immunoSEQ Assay, a bias-controlled multiplex PCR. Regarding the original processing steps: The number of nucleated cells in each sample was estimated from the amplification of reference gene primers within the assay. To quantify the absolute abundance of each unique TCRbeta CDR3 rearrangement, sequence reads were collapsed and filtered. For each sample, productive Simpson clonality was calculated as the square root of Simpson's diversity index over productive rearrangements. The clones in this table, taken by TCRdb from immuneACCESS, are in-frame only. Not every clone is retained; where verified, under half of the shortfall comes from an unresolved V gene, and the cause of the rest is unknown. V and J calls and clone size come straight from that table; D and trimming were deduced from the DNA. The sample contains 150,000 to 200,000 clones, approximately 86% of them found a single time. 2.5% to 3.5% of the sample goes to the ten largest clones.

Only a few counts were recorded for this clone. Its antigen is not yet known. Per-base quality was not reported, and no clone a single base away is much larger than it. Collaborating institutions collected whole blood in K2EDTA tubes following their own protocols. For TCRbeta analysis, collaborators shipped samples as frozen whole blood, isolated PBMCs, or DNA extracted from either of those sample types. The junction shows trimming of 0 bases on V and 6 bases on J, plus 13 bases between the germline ends. From its cysteine to its phenylalanine, the CDR3 spans 14 amino acids. Only CDR3 DNA remains: 42 bases, in frame from the first base. CDR1 SGHNT and CDR2 YYREEE are derived from the germline V gene (reference sequence).

The rearranged segments are TRBV5-4 and TRBJ2-7; a weak D assignment points to TRBD1 (5 bases agree). The sequencing sample was made of peripheral blood. The clonotype was recovered from a man aged 35-49 years with active or convalescent COVID-19. The nucleotide sequence is TGTGCCAGCAGCTTGGAGGTGGGGCCGGGCGAGCAGTACTTC. It translates to CASSLEVGPGEQYF. Beyond the CDR3, the reference TRBV5-4 and TRBJ2-7 genes provide the residues; the full variable domain reads: ETGVTQSPTHLIKTRGQQVTLRCSSQSGHNTVSWYQQALGQGPQFIFQYYREEENGRGNFPPRFSGLQFPNYSSELNVNALELDDSALYLCASSLEVGPGEQYFGPGTRLTVT.